This T cell receptor beta chain was sequenced in a study of blood T cell repertoires in COVID-19. As for the study in general: Researchers got acute and convalescent COVID-19 samples from the United States, Italy and Spain. Sample material is recorded as cDNA or gDNA derived from T cells, B-cell-depleted T cells, or PBMCs.

V gave up 4 bases and J gave up 6 bases; unmatched junction bases: 0. This CDR3 has 13 residues. The germline V gene encodes CDR1 KGHSH and CDR2 LQKENI. Methods used by the authors: By means of reference gene primer amplification, nucleated cell counts were estimated. Produced via immunoSEQ multiplex PCR; TCRdb's table is partial and in-frame only. V and J calls and clone size are as listed in that table; D and trimming were resolved from the DNA. The sample includes about 73,000 clones, roughly nine tenths of them seen just once. The chain combines TRBV18 with TRBJ2-4; 10 bases map to TRBD1. The source material was peripheral blood. The origin of this receptor is a man aged 80 or over with acute or convalescent COVID-19. The CDR3 DNA sequence: TGTGCCAGCTCACGGGACAGGGGAAACATTCAGTACTTC. Translated, it gives CASSRDRGNIQYF.